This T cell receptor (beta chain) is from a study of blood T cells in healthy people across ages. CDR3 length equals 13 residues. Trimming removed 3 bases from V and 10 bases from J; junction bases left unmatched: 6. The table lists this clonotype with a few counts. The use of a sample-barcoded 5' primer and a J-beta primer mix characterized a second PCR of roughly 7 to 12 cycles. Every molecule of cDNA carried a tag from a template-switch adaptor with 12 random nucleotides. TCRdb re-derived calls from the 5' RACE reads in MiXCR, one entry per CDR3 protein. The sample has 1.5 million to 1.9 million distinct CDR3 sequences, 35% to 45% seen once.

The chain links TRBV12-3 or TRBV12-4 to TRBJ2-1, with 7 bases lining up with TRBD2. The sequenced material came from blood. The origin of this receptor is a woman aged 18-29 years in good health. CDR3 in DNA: TGTGCCAGCAGTTTGTTGGGGGGGTGGGAGCAGTTCTTC. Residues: CASSLLGGWEQFF.